This TCR beta chain comes out of a study of T cells in Graves' hyperthyroidism and ophthalmopathy. RNA transcripts gave rise to amplified TCR beta CDR3 regions. The TCR CDR3 first-round RT-PCR relied on the HTBI primer set. TCRdb ran MiXCR on the multiplex PCR reads and lists one entry per CDR3 protein. In the table there are over 550,000 distinct CDR3 sequences, 16% of which are singletons. This clonotype was seen only a few times. V was pared by 0 bases and J by 0 bases, with 14 bases between. Looked up from germline, CDR1 is LGHNA and CDR2 is YSLEER. The CDR3 runs 17 residues. This chain connects TRBV4-3 to TRBJ1-1; D not certain. Specimen: blood. The TCR comes from a woman aged 18-30 years with Graves' hyperthyroidism. In DNA form, the CDR3 reads TGCGCCAGCAGCCAAGATCGAACGGCGGGAATGAACACTGAAGCTTTCTTT. Its protein product is CASSQDRTAGMNTEAFF.